This T cell receptor beta chain was profiled in a study of HIV-infected patients and healthy controls. This clonotype has ten or more counts. The length of the CDR3 is 13 residues. The germline CDR1 and CDR2 sequences are SQVTM and ANQGSEA. The germline V and J ends were trimmed by 4 bases and 1 base, with 10 bases remaining between them. TCRdb itself ran the 5' RACE reads through MiXCR, one entry per CDR3 protein. The sample lists under 70,000 distinct CDR3 sequences; 19% were seen once. The TCR was taken from a human donor in good health. Sequenced input: CD4+ T cells from blood. This chain connects TRBV29-1 to TRBJ2-5, with D possibly being TRBD1 (6 bases). The CDR3 loop reads CSVARTAQETQYF. CDR3 coding DNA: TGCAGCGTTGCCAGGACAGCCCAAGAGACCCAGTACTTC.